This T cell receptor beta chain appears in the sequencing data of a study of OX40 agonist ivuxolimab in advanced cancers. Study as a whole: Each patient was given ivuxolimab into a vein every 2 weeks, at 0.01 to 10 mg/kg. Aged roughly 23 to 79 with a mean of approximately 57 years, they were approximately 80% male. Broader study findings: Expansion of clones was among the lowest in partial responders at 0.1-3.0 mg/kg.

This clone showed up just once. Its antigen is not identified. Measured with immunoSEQ multiplex PCR; TCRdb has only the in-frame clones, and not every one. The sample yields some 40,000 clones, roughly nine tenths seen once. Germline V gives CDR1 SGDLS, CDR2 YYNGEE. This CDR3 spans 17 amino acids. Trimming took off 0 bases at V and 0 bases at J, with 13 bases between the two ends. The chain joins TRBV9 to TRBJ2-1, with D perhaps assigned TRBD1 or TRBD2 (6 bases each). The specimen comprised CD4+ or CD8+ T cells sorted from blood, sampled in a trial of the OX40 agonist ivuxolimab. This sequence was found in an adult with an advanced solid tumor such as melanoma, head and neck, liver or kidney cancer. The chain's CDR3 is CASSVGGAVSSYNEQFF. The DNA for the CDR3 is TGTGCCAGCAGCGTAGGGGGGGCGGTGAGCTCCTACAATGAGCAGTTCTTC.